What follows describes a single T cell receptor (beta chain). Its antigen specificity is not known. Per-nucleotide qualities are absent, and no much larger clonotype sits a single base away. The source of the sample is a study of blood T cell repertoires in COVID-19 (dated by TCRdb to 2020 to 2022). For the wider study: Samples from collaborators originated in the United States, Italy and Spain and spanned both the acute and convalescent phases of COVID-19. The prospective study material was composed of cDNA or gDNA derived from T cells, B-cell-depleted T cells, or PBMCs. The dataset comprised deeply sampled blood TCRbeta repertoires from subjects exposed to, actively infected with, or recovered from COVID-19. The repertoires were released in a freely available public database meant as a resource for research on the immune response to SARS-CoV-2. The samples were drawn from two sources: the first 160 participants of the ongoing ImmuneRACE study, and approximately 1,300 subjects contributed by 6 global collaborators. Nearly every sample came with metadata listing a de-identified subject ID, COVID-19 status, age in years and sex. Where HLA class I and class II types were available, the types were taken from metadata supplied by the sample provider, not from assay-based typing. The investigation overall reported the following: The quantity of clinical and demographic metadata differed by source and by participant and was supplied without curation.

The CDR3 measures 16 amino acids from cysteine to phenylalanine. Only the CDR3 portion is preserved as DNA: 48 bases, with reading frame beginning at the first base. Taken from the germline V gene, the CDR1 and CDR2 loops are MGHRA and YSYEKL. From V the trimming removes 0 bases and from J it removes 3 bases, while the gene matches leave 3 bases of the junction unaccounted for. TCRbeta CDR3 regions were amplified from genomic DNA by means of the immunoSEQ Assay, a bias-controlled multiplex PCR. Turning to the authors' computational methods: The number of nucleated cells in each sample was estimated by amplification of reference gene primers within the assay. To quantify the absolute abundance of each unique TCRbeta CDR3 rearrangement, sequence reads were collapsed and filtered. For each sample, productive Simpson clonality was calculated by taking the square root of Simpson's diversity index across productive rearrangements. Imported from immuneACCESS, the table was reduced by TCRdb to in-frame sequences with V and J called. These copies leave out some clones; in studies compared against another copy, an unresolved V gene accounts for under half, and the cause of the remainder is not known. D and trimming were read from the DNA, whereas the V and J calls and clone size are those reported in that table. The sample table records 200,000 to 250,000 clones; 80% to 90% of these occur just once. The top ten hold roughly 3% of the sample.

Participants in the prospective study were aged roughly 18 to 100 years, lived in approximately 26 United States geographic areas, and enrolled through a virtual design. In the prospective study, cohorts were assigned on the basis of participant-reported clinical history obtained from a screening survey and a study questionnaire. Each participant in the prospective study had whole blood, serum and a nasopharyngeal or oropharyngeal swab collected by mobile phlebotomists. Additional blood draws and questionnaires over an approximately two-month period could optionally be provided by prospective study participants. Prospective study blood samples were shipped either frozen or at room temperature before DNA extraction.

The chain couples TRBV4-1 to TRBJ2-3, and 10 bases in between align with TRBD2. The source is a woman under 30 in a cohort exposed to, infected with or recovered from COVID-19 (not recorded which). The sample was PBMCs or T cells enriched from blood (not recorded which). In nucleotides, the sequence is TGCGCCAGCAGCCAAGAGGGACTAGCGAAAACAGATACGCAGTATTTT. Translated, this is CASSQEGLAKTDTQYF.